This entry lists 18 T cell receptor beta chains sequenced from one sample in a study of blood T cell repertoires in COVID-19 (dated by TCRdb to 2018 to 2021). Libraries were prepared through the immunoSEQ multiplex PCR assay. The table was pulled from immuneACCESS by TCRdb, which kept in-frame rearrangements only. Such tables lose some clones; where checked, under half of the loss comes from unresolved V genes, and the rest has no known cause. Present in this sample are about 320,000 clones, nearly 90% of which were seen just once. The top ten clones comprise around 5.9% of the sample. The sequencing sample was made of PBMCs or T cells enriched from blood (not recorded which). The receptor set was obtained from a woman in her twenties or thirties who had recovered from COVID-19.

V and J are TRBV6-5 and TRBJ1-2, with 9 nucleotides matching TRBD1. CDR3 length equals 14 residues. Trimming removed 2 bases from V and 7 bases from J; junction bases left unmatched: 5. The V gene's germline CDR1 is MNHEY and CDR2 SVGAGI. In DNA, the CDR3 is TGTGCCAGCAGTTACCGTACAGGGGGCGGTGGCTACACCTTC. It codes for CASSYRTGGGGYTF.

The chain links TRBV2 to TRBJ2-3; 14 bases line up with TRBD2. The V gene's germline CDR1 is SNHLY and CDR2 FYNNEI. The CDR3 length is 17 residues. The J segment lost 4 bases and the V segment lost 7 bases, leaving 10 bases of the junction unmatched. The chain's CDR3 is CASTAGLAGVGADTQYF. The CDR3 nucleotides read TGTGCCAGCACCGCGGGACTAGCGGGGGTGGGGGCAGATACGCAGTATTTT.

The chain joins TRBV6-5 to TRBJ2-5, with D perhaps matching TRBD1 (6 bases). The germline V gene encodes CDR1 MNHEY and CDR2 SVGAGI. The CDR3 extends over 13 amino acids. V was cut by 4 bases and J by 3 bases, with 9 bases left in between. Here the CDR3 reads CASSSGVEETQYF. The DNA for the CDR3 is TGTGCCAGCAGTTCAGGGGTTGAAGAGACCCAGTACTTC.

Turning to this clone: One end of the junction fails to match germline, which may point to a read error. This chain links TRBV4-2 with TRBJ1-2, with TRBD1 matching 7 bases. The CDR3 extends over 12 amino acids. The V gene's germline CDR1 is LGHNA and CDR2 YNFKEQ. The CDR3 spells CASRRRTGQLLF. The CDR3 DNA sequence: TGTGCCAGCAGACGTAGGACAGGCCAACTCCTCTTC.

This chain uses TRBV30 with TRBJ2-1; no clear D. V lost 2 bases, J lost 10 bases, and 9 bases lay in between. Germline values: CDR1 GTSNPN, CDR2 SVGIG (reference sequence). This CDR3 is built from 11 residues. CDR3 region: CAWSRGREQFF. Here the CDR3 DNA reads TGTGCCTGGAGTAGAGGTCGGGAGCAGTTCTTC.

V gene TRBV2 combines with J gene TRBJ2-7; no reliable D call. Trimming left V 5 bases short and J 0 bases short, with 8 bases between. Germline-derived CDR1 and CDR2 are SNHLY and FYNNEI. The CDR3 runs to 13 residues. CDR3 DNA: TGTGCCAGCAGTCAACAGAGCTCCTACGAGCAGTACTTC. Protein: CASSQQSSYEQYF. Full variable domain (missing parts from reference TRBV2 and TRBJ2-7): EPEVTQTPSHQVTQMGQEVILRCVPISNHLYFYWYRQILGQKVEFLVSFYNNEISEKSEIFDDQFSVERPDGSNFTLKIRSTKLEDSAMYFCASSQQSSYEQYFGPGTRLTVT.

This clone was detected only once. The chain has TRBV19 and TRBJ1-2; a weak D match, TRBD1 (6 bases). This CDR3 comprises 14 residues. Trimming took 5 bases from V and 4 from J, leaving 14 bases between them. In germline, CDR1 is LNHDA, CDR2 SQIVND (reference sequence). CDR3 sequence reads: CASSPDSNPYGYTF. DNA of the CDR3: TGTGCCAGTAGTCCGGACAGTAATCCCTATGGCTACACCTTC. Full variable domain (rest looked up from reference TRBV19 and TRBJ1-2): DGGITQSPKYLFRKEGQNVTLSCEQNLNHDAMYWYRQDPGQGLRLIYYSQIVNDFQKGDIAEGYSVSREKKESFPLTVTSAQKNPTAFYLCASSPDSNPYGYTFGSGTRLTVV.

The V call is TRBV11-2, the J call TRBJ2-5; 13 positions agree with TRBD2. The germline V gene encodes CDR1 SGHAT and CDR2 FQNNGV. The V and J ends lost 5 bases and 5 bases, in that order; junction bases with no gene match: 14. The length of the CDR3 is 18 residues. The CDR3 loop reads CASSALRTGLAGTETQYF. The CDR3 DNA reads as TGTGCCAGCAGCGCGCTCCGGACGGGACTAGCGGGGACCGAGACCCAGTACTTC.

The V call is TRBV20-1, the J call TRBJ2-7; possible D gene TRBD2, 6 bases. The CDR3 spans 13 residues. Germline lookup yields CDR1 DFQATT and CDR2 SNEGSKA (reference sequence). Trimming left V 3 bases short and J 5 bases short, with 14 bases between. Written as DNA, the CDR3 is TGCAGTGCTAGTCGCCGGGAGTCCCACGAGCAGTACTTC. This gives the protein CSASRRESHEQYF.

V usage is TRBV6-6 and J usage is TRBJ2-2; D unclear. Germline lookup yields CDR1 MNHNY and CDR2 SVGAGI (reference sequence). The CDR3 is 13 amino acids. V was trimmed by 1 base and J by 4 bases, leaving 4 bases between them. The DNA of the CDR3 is TGTGCCAGCAGTTACTACAGCACCGGGGAGCTGTTTTTT. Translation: CASSYYSTGELFF.

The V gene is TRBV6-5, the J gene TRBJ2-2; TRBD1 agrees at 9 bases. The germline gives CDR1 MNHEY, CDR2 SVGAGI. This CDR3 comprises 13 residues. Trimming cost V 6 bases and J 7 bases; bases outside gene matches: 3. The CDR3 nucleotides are TGTGCCAGCAGGGGACAGGGTAACGGGGAGCTGTTTTTT. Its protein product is CASRGQGNGELFF.

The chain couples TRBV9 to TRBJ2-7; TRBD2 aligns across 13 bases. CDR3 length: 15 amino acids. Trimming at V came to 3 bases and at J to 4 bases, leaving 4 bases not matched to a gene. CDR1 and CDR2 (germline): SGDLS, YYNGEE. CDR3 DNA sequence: TGTGCCAGCAGCGCAGGGGGACTAGCGGGATACGAGCAGTACTTC. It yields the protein CASSAGGLAGYEQYF.

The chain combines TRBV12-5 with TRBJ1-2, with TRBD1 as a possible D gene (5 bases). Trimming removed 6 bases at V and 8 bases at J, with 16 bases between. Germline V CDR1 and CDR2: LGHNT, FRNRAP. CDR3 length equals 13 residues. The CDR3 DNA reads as TGTGCTAGTGGCTCTGGAGGGGCAGGCGGCTACACCTTC. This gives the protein CASGSGGAGGYTF. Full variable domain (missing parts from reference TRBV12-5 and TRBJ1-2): DARVTQTPRHKVTEMGQEVTMRCQPILGHNTVFWYRQTMMQGLELLAYFRNRAPLDDSGMPKDRFSAEMPDATLATLKIQPSEPRDSAVYFCASGSGGAGGYTFGSGTRLTVV.

This chain's CDR3 is CASSLVPGTASSSYTF. The CDR3 DNA follows: TGTGCCAGCAGCTTGGTGCCAGGGACTGCTTCCTCTTCCTACACCTTC. V and J are TRBV5-8 and TRBJ1-2; D perhaps matches TRBD1 (5 bases). Germline V gene sequence: CDR1 SGHTS, CDR2 YDEGEE. The CDR3 consists of 16 residues. The V gene lost 0 bases and the J gene lost 10 bases, with 22 bases spanning the gap.

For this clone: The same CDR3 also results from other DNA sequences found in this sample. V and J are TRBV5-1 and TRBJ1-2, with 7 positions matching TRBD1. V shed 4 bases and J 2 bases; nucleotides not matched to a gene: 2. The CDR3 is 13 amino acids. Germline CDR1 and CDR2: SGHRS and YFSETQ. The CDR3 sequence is CASSLQGNYGYTF. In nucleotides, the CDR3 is TGCGCCAGCAGCCTACAGGGGAACTATGGCTACACCTTC. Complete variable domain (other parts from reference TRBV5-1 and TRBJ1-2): KAGVTQTPRYLIKTRGQQVTLSCSPISGHRSVSWYQQTPGQGLQFLFEYFSETQRNKGNFPGRFSGRQFSNSRSEMNVSTLELGDSALYLCASSLQGNYGYTFGSGTRLTVV.

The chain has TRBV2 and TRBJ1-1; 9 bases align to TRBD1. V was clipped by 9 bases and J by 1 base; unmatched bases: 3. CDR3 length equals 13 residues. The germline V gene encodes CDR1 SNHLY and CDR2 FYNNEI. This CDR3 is CARSDRGNTEAFF. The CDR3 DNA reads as TGTGCCAGGTCGGACAGGGGGAACACTGAAGCTTTCTTT.

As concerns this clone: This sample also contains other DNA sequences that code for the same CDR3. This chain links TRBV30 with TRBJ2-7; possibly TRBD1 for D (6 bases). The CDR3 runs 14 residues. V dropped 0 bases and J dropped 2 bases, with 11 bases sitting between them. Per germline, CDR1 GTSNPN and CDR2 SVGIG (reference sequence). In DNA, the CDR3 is TGTGCCTGGAGTGTGTTAGGGGGACCCTACGAGCAGTACTTC. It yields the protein CAWSVLGGPYEQYF.

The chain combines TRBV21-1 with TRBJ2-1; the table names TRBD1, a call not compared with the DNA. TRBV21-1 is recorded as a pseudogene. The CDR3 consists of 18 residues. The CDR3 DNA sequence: TGTGCCAGCAGCAAAGCGCTGGGGCCAAGGGGGCCTCGAAATGAGCAGTTCTTC. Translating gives CASSKALGPRGPRNEQFF.